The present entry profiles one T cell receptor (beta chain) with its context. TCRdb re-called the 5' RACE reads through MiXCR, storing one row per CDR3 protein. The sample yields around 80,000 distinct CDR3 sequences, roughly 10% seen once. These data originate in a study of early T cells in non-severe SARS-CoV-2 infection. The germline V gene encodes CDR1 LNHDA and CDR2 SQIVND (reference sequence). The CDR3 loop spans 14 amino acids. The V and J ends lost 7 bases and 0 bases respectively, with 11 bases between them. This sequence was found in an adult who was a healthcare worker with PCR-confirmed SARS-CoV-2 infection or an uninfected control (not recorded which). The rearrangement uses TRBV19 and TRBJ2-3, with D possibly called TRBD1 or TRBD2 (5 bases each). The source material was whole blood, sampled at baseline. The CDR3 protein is CASTERGSTDTQYF. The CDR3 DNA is TGTGCCAGTACCGAGAGGGGAAGCACAGATACGCAGTATTTT.